The 32 T cell receptor beta chains presented below share a single source sample, sequenced in a study of T cell responses to AZD1222 COVID-19 vaccine. The repertoire was sequenced with immunoSEQ multiplex PCR; TCRdb's copy has only in-frame clones and lacks some. The sample has 160,000 or so clones, 85% to 95% seen once; the top ten hold over 4.5%. The specimen was peripheral blood, collected 28 days after the second AZD1222 dose. The receptors originated from an adult who received the AZD1222 COVID-19 vaccine.

The gene calls are TRBV5-1 and TRBJ2-4; D perhaps matches TRBD1 (5 bases). V dropped 4 bases and J dropped 6 bases, with 8 bases sitting between them. The CDR3 loop spans 12 amino acids. Looked up from germline, CDR1 is SGHRS and CDR2 is YFSETQ. The CDR3 DNA sequence: TGCGCCAGCAGCGGAGACAGAAACATTCAGTACTTC. Amino acids: CASSGDRNIQYF.

The rearrangement joins TRBV7-2 to TRBJ2-1; D is ambiguous. Trimming left V 8 bases short and J 2 bases short, with 13 bases between. The CDR3 contains 14 residues. In germline, CDR1 is SGHTA, CDR2 FQGNSA. The CDR3 DNA follows: TGTGCCAGCCCGGAATGGGATGCCTACAATGAGCAGTTCTTC. Translating it yields CASPEWDAYNEQFF.

The V and J genes are TRBV7-9 and TRBJ1-4, with 9 bases that match TRBD1. V dropped 5 bases and J dropped 8; count of bases not matched to a gene: 6. From germline, CDR1 is SEHNR and CDR2 FQNEAQ (reference sequence). The CDR3 runs 14 residues. CDR3 amino acids: CASSITGQGEKLFF. DNA of the CDR3: TGTGCCAGCAGCATTACCGGACAGGGGGAAAAACTGTTTTTT.

The rearrangement links TRBV6-5 to TRBJ2-5, with D possibly being TRBD2 (6 bases). The CDR3 covers 14 residues. Germline CDR1 MNHEY, CDR2 SVGAGI. Trimming shortened V by 7 bases and J by 3 bases, and 15 bases separated the two germline ends. CDR3 loop: CASTGGVVKETQYF. The CDR3 DNA is TGTGCCAGCACTGGCGGGGTGGTGAAAGAGACCCAGTACTTC.

The chain combines TRBV4-1 with TRBJ2-7; D may be TRBD2 (5 bases). Germline loops: CDR1 MGHRA, CDR2 YSYEKL. V lost 3 bases and J 4 bases, leaving 16 bases between the germline ends. This CDR3 is 15 amino acids long. The CDR3 sequence: CASSHPPTGKYEQYF. The CDR3, as DNA: TGCGCCAGCAGCCACCCTCCGACGGGAAAATACGAGCAGTACTTC.

The chain is built from TRBV13 and TRBJ2-3; 9 positions agree with TRBD2. Unmatched junction bases numbered 3, after V lost 1 base and J lost 1 base. Germline CDR1 and CDR2: PRHDT and FYEKMQ (reference sequence). This CDR3 is built from 16 residues. CDR3 sequence reads: CASSLVASGGTDTQYF. The CDR3, as DNA: TGTGCCAGCAGCTTAGTTGCTAGCGGGGGCACAGATACGCAGTATTTT.

The chain couples TRBV4-1 to TRBJ2-7; D call uncertain. This CDR3 contains 13 residues. V lost 0 bases, J lost 3 bases, and 6 bases lay in between. Germline CDR1 reads MGHRA; CDR2 reads YSYEKL. The CDR3 reads CASSQDANYEQYF. CDR3 sequence (DNA): TGCGCCAGCAGCCAAGATGCGAACTACGAGCAGTACTTC.

This clone occurred once. The chain employs TRBV19 and TRBJ1-3; 9 nucleotides align to TRBD1. Germline CDR1 and CDR2: LNHDA and SQIVND (reference sequence). J was trimmed by 4 bases and V by 6 bases; bases with no gene match: 7. This CDR3 comprises 15 residues. The DNA of the CDR3 is TGTGCCAGTAGCTTACAGGGGGCGAGAGGAAACACCATATATTTT. Translated, it gives CASSLQGARGNTIYF.

V gene TRBV18 combines with J gene TRBJ1-6; D is unresolved. The CDR3 is made up of 12 amino acids. The germline CDR1 and CDR2 sequences are KGHSH and LQKENI. V was cut by 4 bases and J by 6 bases, with 4 bases left in between. The CDR3 is CASSLRNSPLHF. The CDR3 DNA reads TGTGCCAGCTCACTCCGTAATTCACCCCTCCACTTT.

This sequence joins TRBV19 and TRBJ1-2; 7 bases fit TRBD1. Per germline, CDR1 LNHDA and CDR2 SQIVND (reference sequence). This CDR3 region has 14 residues. Trimming at V came to 8 bases and at J to 5 bases, leaving 11 bases not matched to a gene. The CDR3 nucleotides are TGTGCCAGTTCAACGCCGGGACAGTCGTATGGCTACACCTTC. Amino acid sequence: CASSTPGQSYGYTF.

V is TRBV6-5 and J is TRBJ1-6; D gene uncertain. Trimming removed 7 bases at V and 4 bases at J, with 11 bases between. This CDR3 comprises 14 residues. Germline V gives CDR1 MNHEY, CDR2 SVGAGI. CDR3 sequence reads: CASKAPVYNSPLHF. The CDR3 DNA follows: TGTGCCAGCAAGGCGCCAGTATATAATTCACCCCTCCACTTT.

The chain joins TRBV2 to TRBJ1-1; D call uncertain. The CDR3 is 15 residues long. Germline CDR1 reads SNHLY; CDR2 reads FYNNEI. Between the trimmed V and J ends, which lost 2 bases and 1 base, there was a span of 11 bases. The CDR3 DNA reads TGTGCCAGCAGTGAATCAAGTACGGCGAACACTGAAGCTTTCTTT. Its translation: CASSESSTANTEAFF.

This chain links TRBV5-4 with TRBJ2-3, with 7 bases lining up with TRBD2. Germline lookup yields CDR1 SGHNT and CDR2 YYREEE (reference sequence). V lost 4 bases, J lost 0 bases, and 8 bases stayed unmatched. There are 16 residues in the CDR3. CDR3 in amino acids: CASSRSSGASTDTQYF. DNA of the CDR3: TGTGCCAGCAGCAGGTCTAGCGGTGCTAGCACAGATACGCAGTATTTT.

V usage is TRBV5-8 and J usage is TRBJ2-7; D is unclear. The CDR3 length is 14 residues. In germline, CDR1 is SGHTS, CDR2 YDEGEE. Trimming stripped 1 base from V and 2 bases from J, with 10 bases between. The CDR3 bases are TGTGCCAGCAGCTTGCCTGACCGGGCCTACGAGCAGTACTTC. Translated: CASSLPDRAYEQYF.

The chain links TRBV5-6 to TRBJ1-1; D is undetermined. The V end lost 4 bases, the J end lost 1 base, and 14 bases lay between the germline ends. Germline CDR1 reads SGHDT; CDR2 reads YYEEEE. The CDR3 contains 15 residues. The CDR3 loop is CASSEGLARNTEAFF. DNA for the CDR3: TGTGCCAGCAGCGAGGGTCTTGCGAGGAACACTGAAGCTTTCTTT.

The chain links TRBV3-1 (or the pseudogene TRBV3-2) to TRBJ2-3; D is perhaps TRBD1 (6 bases). CDR3 size: 15 residues. The germline CDR1 and CDR2 sequences are LGHDT and YNNKEL (reference sequence). V was shortened by 7 bases and J by 0 bases, with 14 bases between the two germline ends. CDR3 loop: CASKRTAASTDTQYF. CDR3 coding DNA: TGTGCCAGCAAACGGACAGCTGCTAGCACAGATACGCAGTATTTT.

This chain joins TRBV9 and TRBJ1-1; 7 bases agree with TRBD1. The germline V gene has CDR1 SGDLS and CDR2 YYNGEE. This CDR3 contains 15 residues. Germline trimming cut 3 bases from V and 0 bases from J; bases unmatched to any gene: 5. The CDR3 reads CASSAGTVMNTEAFF. CDR3 nucleotides: TGTGCCAGCAGCGCAGGGACAGTCATGAACACTGAAGCTTTCTTT.

This chain connects TRBV4-1 to TRBJ2-7, with D perhaps assigned TRBD1 or TRBD2 (6 bases each). V was shortened by 1 base and J by 4 bases, with 17 bases between the two germline ends. Germline lookup yields CDR1 MGHRA and CDR2 YSYEKL. The CDR3 has 16 residues. CDR3 nucleotides: TGCGCCAGCAGCCAAGGGGGGGCCAGGAGGGGATACGAGCAGTACTTC. Its protein product is CASSQGGARRGYEQYF.

The V call is TRBV11-3, the J call TRBJ1-1; 7 bases agree with TRBD1. The CDR3 contains 16 residues. J lost 0 bases, V lost 10 bases, and 14 bases had no gene match. Germline V gene data show CDR1 as SGHNT and CDR2 as YENEEA. CDR3 residues: CAIPIQGRGMNTEAFF. DNA for the CDR3: TGTGCCATCCCAATACAGGGGCGGGGGATGAACACTGAAGCTTTCTTT.

The chain combines TRBV29-1 with TRBJ2-7; no firm D call. Germline V gene data show CDR1 as SQVTM and CDR2 as ANQGSEA. The CDR3 sequence is 11 residues long. V gave up 2 bases and J gave up 4 bases, with 6 bases separating them. CDR3 amino acids: CSVEKNYEQYF. The CDR3 nucleotides read TGCAGCGTTGAAAAAAATTACGAGCAGTACTTC.

The J gene is TRBJ1-2, the V gene TRBV4-2; D not certain. Trimming stripped 1 base from V and 4 bases from J, with 13 bases between. This CDR3 comprises 15 residues. Per germline, CDR1 LGHNA and CDR2 YNFKEQ. The CDR3 sequence: CASSQGTAGSYGYTF. The CDR3 nucleotides are TGTGCCAGCAGCCAAGGGACGGCAGGAAGCTATGGCTACACCTTC.

The CDR3 sequence: CASSQGSRLAGGGDEQFF. In nucleotides, the CDR3 is TGTGCCAGCAGCCAAGGTTCCAGACTCGCGGGAGGTGGAGATGAGCAGTTCTTC. This chain uses TRBV4-2 with TRBJ2-1; 8 bases fit TRBD2. V lost 1 base, J lost 8 bases, and 16 bases stayed unmatched. This CDR3 contains 18 residues. CDR1 and CDR2 (germline): LGHNA, YNFKEQ.

This chain links TRBV18 with TRBJ1-5; the D is unclear. V shed 3 bases and J shed 2 bases, with 8 bases lying between them. CDR1 is KGHSH and CDR2 is LQKENI in the germline V gene. This CDR3 comprises 14 residues. CDR3 nucleotides: TGTGCCAGCTCACCGATGCAGGGCAATCAGCCCCAGCATTTT. It encodes CASSPMQGNQPQHF.

The chain carries TRBV3-1 (or the pseudogene TRBV3-2) and TRBJ1-6; D is ambiguous. This CDR3 spans 15 amino acids. Germline values: CDR1 LGHDT, CDR2 YNNKEL (reference sequence). Deletions cut 1 base from V and 0 bases from J, with 4 bases between. The CDR3: CASSQGSSYNSPLHF. The CDR3 DNA reads as TGTGCCAGCAGCCAAGGCAGCTCCTATAATTCACCCCTCCACTTT.

The chain links TRBV11-2 to TRBJ1-4, with 9 bases that match TRBD1. V shed 2 bases, J shed 5 bases, and the junction held 3 bases outside the gene matches. The CDR3 runs 15 residues. Germline V lookup: CDR1 SGHAT, CDR2 FQNNGV. CDR3 in amino acids: CASSLMGTGNEKLFF. CDR3 DNA: TGTGCCAGCAGCTTAATGGGGACAGGGAATGAAAAACTGTTTTTT.

This chain connects TRBV2 to TRBJ2-1; D perhaps matches TRBD1 (5 bases). The CDR3 consists of 14 residues. Trimming removed 6 bases from V and 3 bases from J, with 12 bases in between. Germline CDR1 is SNHLY and CDR2 is FYNNEI. In nucleotides, the CDR3 is TGTGCCAGCAGCGGACAAGTAGGCTACAATGAGCAGTTCTTC. It translates to CASSGQVGYNEQFF.

The chain couples TRBV29-1 to TRBJ1-1; D not resolved. V gave up 3 bases and J gave up 6 bases, with 14 bases separating them. CDR3 size: 13 residues. The germline V gene has CDR1 SQVTM and CDR2 ANQGSEA. CDR3 residues: CSVENSPAAEAFF. CDR3 DNA: TGCAGCGTTGAGAACAGCCCCGCCGCTGAAGCTTTCTTT.

The V and J genes are TRBV7-6 and TRBJ2-5; 9 nucleotides match TRBD1. In germline, CDR1 is SGHVS, CDR2 FNYEAQ. The ends lost 5 bases at V and 8 bases at J; junction bases unmatched: 12. The CDR3 sequence is 15 residues long. The CDR3 is CASSRPGTGLPTQYF. The CDR3, as DNA: TGTGCCAGCAGCCGTCCCGGGACAGGGCTCCCCACCCAGTACTTC.

The chain recombines TRBV27 with TRBJ1-5, with a tentative D call TRBD1 (5 bases). V gave up 5 bases and J gave up 2 bases, with 19 bases separating them. Germline-derived CDR1 and CDR2 are MNHEY and SMNVEV (reference sequence). The CDR3 has 17 residues. The CDR3 protein is CASSPRQTPRGNQPQHF. The DNA for the CDR3 is TGTGCCAGCAGTCCCCGACAGACCCCGAGGGGCAATCAGCCCCAGCATTTT.

The chain combines TRBV7-2 with TRBJ2-7; D not certain. Deletions cut 1 base from V and 6 bases from J, with 16 bases between. Germline V CDR1 and CDR2: SGHTA, FQGNSA. The CDR3 covers 15 residues. Written as DNA, the CDR3 is TGTGCCAGCAGCTTAGGTCTCAGTGAGGTGGGCGAGCAGTACTTC. It yields the protein CASSLGLSEVGEQYF. The variable domain in full, completed from reference TRBV7-2 and TRBJ2-7, reads GAGVSQSPSNKVTEKGKDVELRCDPISGHTALYWYRQSLGQGLEFLIYFQGNSAPDKSGLPSDRFSAERTGGSVSTLTIQRTQQEDSAVYLCASSLGLSEVGEQYFGPGTRLTVT.

This chain connects TRBV6-5 to TRBJ2-7, with 8 positions matching TRBD2. Germline CDR1 MNHEY, CDR2 SVGAGI. Germline trimming cut 6 bases from V and 2 bases from J; bases unmatched to any gene: 6. The CDR3 is 14 amino acids. CDR3: CASSPGGLAYEQYF. The CDR3 coding sequence is TGTGCCAGCAGCCCCGGGGGACTAGCCTACGAGCAGTACTTC.

V usage is TRBV2 and J usage is TRBJ2-7, with unresolved D. The CDR3 is 12 residues long. Germline CDR1 reads SNHLY; CDR2 reads FYNNEI. V lost 6 bases and J 2 bases, leaving 8 bases between the germline ends. The CDR3 region has the DNA TGTGCCAGCAGCCTCACTCCCTACGAGCAGTACTTC. Amino acids: CASSLTPYEQYF.